This TCR beta chain was identified during a study of blood T cell repertoires in COVID-19. Study at large: Italy, Spain and the United States were the sources of the convalescent and acute COVID-19 samples. T cells, B-cell-depleted T cells, or PBMCs provided the cDNA or gDNA that served as material.

The V and J ends lost 2 bases and 5 bases respectively, with 16 bases between them. The CDR3 runs 15 residues. From germline, CDR1 is SQVTM and CDR2 ANQGSEA. The authors' processing: Estimation of nucleated cell counts was performed using reference gene primer amplification. TCRdb's table, derived via immunoSEQ multiplex PCR, lists solely in-frame clones and lacks some. The V and J calls and clone size were taken over from that table, and D and trimming were inferred from the DNA. The sample lists around 70,000 clones, around 89% occurring once. The chain combines TRBV29-1 with TRBJ2-1, with D possibly being TRBD1 (6 bases). The sequence was obtained from a man in his 60s with acute or convalescent COVID-19. Sequenced material: peripheral blood. The CDR3: CSVEPWTEQNNEQFF. For the CDR3, the DNA is TGCAGCGTTGAACCCTGGACAGAACAAAACAATGAGCAGTTCTTC.